This T cell receptor beta chain was captured in a study of lymphopenia after photon versus proton radiotherapy. Study results and limitations: Under photons, naive T cells and diversity fell while effector/memory populations rose. After the lymphocyte nadir, photon-treated repertoires showed oligoclonal expansion, especially of CD8+ Temra cells. A bigger post-nadir fall in TCR diversity correlated inversely with survival time in deceased patients.

The protocol was immunoSEQ multiplex PCR, while the TCRdb copy is restricted to in-frame clones and leaves out a portion. The data hold about 50,000 clones, with roughly 90% observed a single time. Between the trimmed V and J ends, which lost 5 bases and 5 bases, there was a span of 12 bases. The CDR3 length is 13 residues. Germline CDR1 reads SQVTM; CDR2 reads ANQGSEA. A remark on this clone: The antigen is not known.

The sequence derives from a woman in her 40s with cholangiocarcinoma. The sequencing used peripheral blood, collected from a patient treated with photon-based radiotherapy. The rearrangement links TRBV29-1 to TRBJ2-2; no clear D. The CDR3 nucleotides read TGCAGCGTTTACTCCGTGGGGACCGGGGAGCTGTTTTTT. Protein product: CSVYSVGTGELFF.